This is a list of T cell receptor beta chains from one sample in a study of T-cell reconstitution after alpha-beta-depleted transplantation in children. TCRdb reprocessed the PCR reads via MiXCR and lists one record per CDR3 protein. The table shows about a million distinct CDR3 sequences, with roughly 29% occurring only once. Here the sequenced sample was PBMCs, mostly from graft donor cells, taken 360 days after TCRalphabeta/CD19-depleted stem cell transplant. Every receptor here comes from a boy under three years old who had a stem cell transplant for SCID, so the T cells may come from the graft donor. The CDR3 runs from the conserved cysteine through the conserved F or W. The order of the fields is D gene, V gene, clone size, J gene, CDR3 protein, CDR3 DNA. The D gene is left open where the match is weak. Only some rows state a clone size, as once, few, many or a class for expanded clones.

D: TRBD2; V: TRBV6-2/TRBV6-3; size: few; J: TRBJ2-1; CDR3: CASSQARLAGFYNEQFF; DNA: TGTGCCAGCAGCCAAGCGCGACTAGCGGGGTTTTACAATGAGCAGTTCTTC
D: .; V: TRBV7-9; size: few; J: TRBJ2-7; CDR3: CASDGPLGEQYF; DNA: TGTGCCAGCGACGGGCCGCTGGGGGAGCAGTACTTC
D: .; V: TRBV27; size: few; J: TRBJ2-1; CDR3: CASSLRRIGSHNEQFF; DNA: TGTGCCAGCAGTTTGAGGAGAATCGGGTCCCACAATGAGCAGTTCTTC
D: .; V: TRBV7-2; size: many; J: TRBJ2-7; CDR3: CASSLALNYEQYF; DNA: TGTGCCAGCAGCTTAGCGTTAAACTACGAGCAGTACTTC
D: .; V: TRBV24-1; size: .; J: TRBJ2-1; CDR3: CATSDLGGEQFF; DNA: TGTGCCACCAGTGACCTGGGGGGCGAGCAGTTCTTC
D: .; V: TRBV7-8; size: many; J: TRBJ2-7; CDR3: CASSLVGQAYYEQYF; DNA: TGTGCCAGCAGCTTAGTGGGGCAGGCTTACTACGAGCAGTACTTC
D: .; V: TRBV12-3/TRBV12-4; size: .; J: TRBJ1-1; CDR3: CASLARGREGTEAFF; DNA: TGTGCCAGCCTCGCCCGAGGCAGGGAGGGCACTGAAGCTTTCTTT
D: TRBD2; V: TRBV4-2; size: .; J: TRBJ2-1; CDR3: CASSQGTSRNEQFF; DNA: TGTGCCAGCAGCCAAGGGACTAGCAGGAATGAGCAGTTCTTC
D: .; V: TRBV5-1; size: .; J: TRBJ2-2; CDR3: CASSFIGYTGELFF; DNA: TGCGCCAGCAGCTTCATCGGGTACACCGGGGAGCTGTTTTTT
D: TRBD2; V: TRBV9; size: .; J: TRBJ2-3; CDR3: CASSVDIGGDTQYF; DNA: TGTGCCAGCAGCGTAGATATCGGGGGGGATACGCAGTATTTT
D: .; V: TRBV7-9; size: .; J: TRBJ2-7; CDR3: CASSESLIQEQYF; DNA: TGTGCCAGCAGCGAGTCTCTTATTCAGGAGCAGTACTTC
D: .; V: TRBV4-1; size: .; J: TRBJ2-7; CDR3: CASSQEGRPFKYEQYF; DNA: TGCGCCAGCAGCCAAGAGGGCAGACCATTTAAGTACGAGCAGTACTTC
D: TRBD1; V: TRBV12-3/TRBV12-4; size: .; J: TRBJ1-1; CDR3: CASSAGQGTEAFF; DNA: TGTGCCAGCAGTGCCGGACAGGGCACTGAAGCTTTCTTT
D: .; V: TRBV12-3/TRBV12-4; size: few; J: TRBJ2-3; CDR3: CASSLTPRVQDRQYF; DNA: TGTGCCAGCAGTTTAACACCCAGGGTCCAAGATAGGCAGTATTTT
D: .; V: TRBV6-5; size: few; J: TRBJ2-7; CDR3: CASSYLRGVSYEQYF; DNA: TGTGCCAGCAGTTACTTGAGAGGGGTCTCCTACGAGCAGTACTTC
D: .; V: TRBV6-1; size: .; J: TRBJ2-1; CDR3: CASSHEGIPYNEQFF; DNA: TGTGCCAGCAGCCACGAGGGGATCCCCTACAATGAGCAGTTCTTC
D: .; V: TRBV28; size: many; J: TRBJ2-7; CDR3: CASRATGISYEQYF; DNA: TGTGCCAGCAGAGCCACAGGGATTTCCTACGAGCAGTACTTC
D: .; V: TRBV7-9; size: .; J: TRBJ2-3; CDR3: CASTEDWNTQYF; DNA: TGTGCCAGCACCGAAGATTGGAATACGCAGTATTTT
D: .; V: TRBV12-3/TRBV12-4; size: few; J: TRBJ1-3; CDR3: CASSFGTLAGNTIYF; DNA: TGTGCCAGCAGTTTTGGGACCCTAGCTGGAAACACCATATATTTT
D: .; V: TRBV29-1; size: .; J: TRBJ2-3; CDR3: CSSDGLTDTQYF; DNA: TGCAGCTCGGACGGCCTCACAGATACGCAGTATTTT
D: TRBD1; V: TRBV12-3/TRBV12-4; size: .; J: TRBJ1-2; CDR3: CASSHRGRVDYGYTF; DNA: TGTGCCAGCAGTCACAGGGGGCGCGTTGACTATGGCTACACCTTC
D: .; V: TRBV20-1; size: .; J: TRBJ1-4; CDR3: CSARGGAKWYEKLFF; DNA: TGCAGTGCTAGAGGGGGCGCGAAGTGGTATGAAAAACTGTTTTTT
D: .; V: TRBV5-1; size: few; J: TRBJ2-2; CDR3: CASTFEGVTGELFF; DNA: TGCGCCAGCACCTTCGAAGGGGTGACCGGGGAGCTGTTTTTT
D: .; V: TRBV6-5; size: .; J: TRBJ2-1; CDR3: CASSYSSGGSSISYNEQFF; DNA: TGTGCCAGCAGTTACTCTTCGGGGGGCTCTTCGATTTCCTACAATGAGCAGTTCTTC
D: TRBD1; V: TRBV5-5; size: .; J: TRBJ1-6; CDR3: CASSLGATGPNSPLHF; DNA: TGTGCCAGCAGCTTGGGGGCGACAGGGCCTAATTCACCCCTCCACTTT
D: TRBD1; V: TRBV20-1; size: .; J: TRBJ2-2; CDR3: CSARDPGGWSTGELFF; DNA: TGCAGTGCTAGAGATCCAGGGGGATGGAGCACCGGGGAGCTGTTTTTT
D: .; V: TRBV4-1; size: few; J: TRBJ2-1; CDR3: CASSQGRGRDEQFF; DNA: TGCGCCAGCAGCCAAGGGCGGGGGCGGGATGAGCAGTTCTTC
D: .; V: TRBV7-2; size: few; J: TRBJ2-3; CDR3: CASSPAPPGDTQYF; DNA: TGTGCCAGCAGCCCGGCACCTCCGGGGGATACGCAGTATTTT
D: .; V: TRBV10-3; size: .; J: TRBJ2-3; CDR3: CAISPQGTSTDTQYF; DNA: TGTGCCATCAGTCCCCAGGGAACTAGCACAGATACGCAGTATTTT
D: .; V: TRBV11-2; size: few; J: TRBJ2-7; CDR3: CASRNWGAYEQYF; DNA: TGTGCCAGCAGAAATTGGGGGGCCTACGAGCAGTACTTC
D: TRBD1; V: TRBV5-5; size: once; J: TRBJ2-3; CDR3: CASSLVGGQGWTDTQYF; DNA: TGTGCCAGCAGCTTGGTGGGGGGACAGGGTTGGACAGATACGCAGTATTTT
D: .; V: TRBV5-6; size: .; J: TRBJ1-4; CDR3: CASSLRWAFNEKLFF; DNA: TGTGCCAGCAGCTTGCGGTGGGCCTTTAATGAAAAACTGTTTTTT
D: .; V: TRBV12-3/TRBV12-4; size: .; J: TRBJ2-1; CDR3: CASMEGLSYNEQFF; DNA: TGTGCCAGCATGGAGGGGTTGTCTTACAATGAGCAGTTCTTC
D: .; V: TRBV12-3/TRBV12-4; size: .; J: TRBJ1-2; CDR3: CASSFEVQGYTF; DNA: TGTGCCAGCAGTTTCGAGGTACAAGGCTACACCTTC
D: TRBD2; V: TRBV5-6; size: .; J: TRBJ2-2; CDR3: CASSPIGTRRTGELFF; DNA: TGTGCCAGCAGCCCCATAGGGACTAGACGCACCGGGGAGCTGTTTTTT
D: TRBD2; V: TRBV18; size: once; J: TRBJ2-5; CDR3: CASSPQGTSGQETQYF; DNA: TGTGCCAGCTCACCACAAGGGACTAGCGGGCAAGAGACCCAGTACTTC
D: .; V: TRBV24-1; size: .; J: TRBJ2-3; CDR3: CATSDAGRRSPGTQYF; DNA: TGTGCCACCAGTGATGCCGGGCGCAGGTCCCCAGGTACGCAGTATTTT
D: .; V: TRBV20-1; size: .; J: TRBJ2-3; CDR3: CSASRGGNTDTQYF; DNA: TGCAGTGCTAGTCGGGGCGGGAACACAGATACGCAGTATTTT
D: .; V: TRBV6-2/TRBV6-3; size: many; J: TRBJ2-2; CDR3: CASSSGELFF; DNA: TGTGCCAGCAGTTCCGGGGAGCTGTTTTTT
D: .; V: TRBV7-2; size: .; J: TRBJ1-1; CDR3: CASSFRFRNTEAFF; DNA: TGTGCCAGCAGCTTTCGTTTTCGGAACACTGAAGCTTTCTTT